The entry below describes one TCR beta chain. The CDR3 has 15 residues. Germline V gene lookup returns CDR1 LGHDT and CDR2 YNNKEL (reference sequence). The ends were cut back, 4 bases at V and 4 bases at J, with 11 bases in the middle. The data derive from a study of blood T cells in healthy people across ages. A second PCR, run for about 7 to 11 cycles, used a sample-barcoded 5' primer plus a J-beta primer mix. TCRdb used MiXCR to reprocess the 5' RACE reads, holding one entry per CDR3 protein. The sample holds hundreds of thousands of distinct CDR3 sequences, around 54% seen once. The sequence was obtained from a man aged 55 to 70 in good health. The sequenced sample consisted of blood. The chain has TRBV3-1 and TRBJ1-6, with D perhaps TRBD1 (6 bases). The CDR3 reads CASSLKTGYNSPLHF. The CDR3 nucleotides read TGTGCCAGCAGCCTCAAGACAGGATATAATTCACCCCTCCACTTT.